The clone carrying this T cell receptor (beta chain) is classed as medium-sized (0.01 to 0.1%) by frequency. Its specificity is not known. The entry originates in a study of CXCR3-negative and CXCR3-positive naive CD8 T cells. Overall study results and limits: Comparison of naive subsets found surface CD5 to be comparable, and TCR strength was inferred on the basis of TRB CDR3 properties. Diversity ran similarly high across both naive subsets but far lower in memory CD8+ cells. Naive cells positive for CXCR3 carried more hydrophobic TRB CDR3s than CXCR3-negative ones.

UMI-labeled 5' RACE yielded the TRB cDNA libraries. TCRdb reworked the 5' RACE reads into one entry per CDR3 protein, no DNA. This repertoire includes over 20,000 distinct CDR3 sequences. Naivety in CD8+ T cells corresponded to a CD45RO-CCR7+CD27+CD95- phenotype. The TCR sequence derives from a human donor in good health. Some clones in this sample may be carry-over from other donors' samples. Material: naive CXCR3- CD8+ T cells from blood. Subset described: CD45RO-CCR7+CD27+CD95- naive CD8+ T cells lacking CXCR3 (TNR3-).

This chain's CDR3 is CASSSPDTSTDTQYF. The chain carries TRBV7-2 and TRBJ2-3. The CDR3 has 15 amino acids. Germline loops: CDR1 SGHTA, CDR2 FQGNSA.